This TCR beta chain was sequenced during a study of T cell changes during pregnancy in multiple sclerosis. Method: immunoSEQ multiplex PCR; TCRdb's copy keeps in-frame clones and lacks some. This table holds more than 25,000 clones, about 87% found once. This clonotype was obtained from a female donor with multiple sclerosis, enrolled in a pregnancy study. Source: CD8+ T cells from peripheral blood mononuclear cells, taken in the first trimester of pregnancy.

In DNA, the CDR3 is TGTGCCAGCAGTGAGGGCAACCCGAACTACGAGCAGTACTTC. This translates into CASSEGNPNYEQYF. The V and J genes are TRBV6-1 and TRBJ2-7; D remains ambiguous. CDR3 size: 14 residues. The germline CDR1 and CDR2 sequences are MNHNS and SASEGT. Trimming removed 3 bases from V and 3 bases from J, with 12 bases in between.